Listed here are 7 T cell receptor beta chains from one sample, sequenced in a study of early T cells in non-severe SARS-CoV-2 infection. TCRdb re-analysed the 5' RACE reads in MiXCR, keeping a single row per CDR3 protein. The sample lists 80,000 to 100,000 distinct CDR3 sequences; around 14% were seen once. The sample comprised whole blood. Receptors were obtained from an adult who was a healthcare worker with PCR-confirmed SARS-CoV-2 infection or an uninfected control (not recorded which).

This clonotype appeared a few times. This chain connects TRBV7-6 to TRBJ2-7, with D maybe TRBD1 (5 bases). Germline V gene data show CDR1 as SGHVS and CDR2 as FNYEAQ. Trimming cost V 5 bases and J 6 bases, with 14 bases left between them. The CDR3 is 13 residues long. CDR3 protein: CASSPLAGREQYF. Here the CDR3 DNA reads TGTGCCAGCAGCCCTCTGGCAGGGCGCGAGCAGTACTTC.

This clonotype showed up just a few times. V is TRBV11-1 and J is TRBJ2-3; no clear D gene. Trimming left V 2 bases short and J 1 base short, with 13 bases between. CDR1 SGHAT and CDR2 FQDESV come from the germline V gene (reference sequence). This CDR3 comprises 16 residues. DNA of the CDR3: TGTGCCAGCAGCTTAAATCCCCGGCAGCGCACAGATACGCAGTATTTT. It codes for CASSLNPRQRTDTQYF. Complete variable domain (other parts from reference TRBV11-1 and TRBJ2-3): EAEVAQSPRYKITEKSQAVAFWCDPISGHATLYWYRQILGQGPELLVQFQDESVVDDSQLPKDRFSAERLKGVDSTLKIQPAELGDSAMYLCASSLNPRQRTDTQYFGPGTRLTVL.

This clonotype has a count of ten or more. This chain uses TRBV2 with TRBJ2-7; unclear D gene. The V gene's germline CDR1 is SNHLY and CDR2 FYNNEI. CDR3 length equals 13 residues. V lost 3 bases, J lost 2 bases, and 8 bases lay in between. CDR3 amino acids: CASSDVRTYEQYF. The CDR3 nucleotides are TGTGCCAGCAGTGATGTCAGAACCTACGAGCAGTACTTC. The full variable domain, its missing parts supplied by reference TRBV2 and TRBJ2-7, is EPEVTQTPSHQVTQMGQEVILRCVPISNHLYFYWYRQILGQKVEFLVSFYNNEISEKSEIFDDQFSVERPDGSNFTLKIRSTKLEDSAMYFCASSDVRTYEQYFGPGTRLTVT.

In its sample, this clonotype was seen a few times. CDR3 DNA: TGCAGTGCGGTGGTCGCTAGCGGGAGCTTTGTCGGTGAGCAGTTCTTC. Amino acid sequence: CSAVVASGSFVGEQFF. This chain connects TRBV20-1 to TRBJ2-1, with 10 bases matching TRBD2. The V and J ends lost 6 bases and 9 bases, in that order; junction bases with no gene match: 17. The CDR3 is 16 amino acids. Germline CDR1 and CDR2: DFQATT and SNEGSKA (reference sequence).

The table lists this clonotype with a few counts. The chain is built from TRBV7-9 and TRBJ2-2; no definite D call. V lost 5 bases to trimming and J lost 6 bases, with 7 bases between them. CDR1 and CDR2 from the germline V gene are SEHNR and FQNEAQ (reference sequence). The CDR3 extends over 12 amino acids. Here the CDR3 reads CASSTSPGELFF. The DNA for the CDR3 is TGTGCCAGCAGCACCAGTCCCGGGGAGCTGTTTTTT.

This clonotype turned up a few times. The V call is TRBV5-1, the J call TRBJ1-5, with 7 bases fitting TRBD1. V lost 0 bases and J lost 6; bases outside the gene matches: 3. There are 14 residues in the CDR3. Per germline, CDR1 SGHRS and CDR2 YFSETQ. The CDR3 protein is CASSLAGGVQPQHF. CDR3 sequence (DNA): TGCGCCAGCAGCTTGGCAGGGGGTGTTCAGCCCCAGCATTTT.

This clonotype was counted between two and nine times. The chain recombines TRBV7-6 with TRBJ2-5; 7 bases line up with TRBD2. The CDR3 is 14 amino acids. Germline CDR1 SGHVS, CDR2 FNYEAQ. V dropped 8 bases and J dropped 4; count of bases not matched to a gene: 10. The CDR3 nucleotides read TGTGCCAGCCGGCCACGACTAGCTACAGAGACCCAGTACTTC. It encodes CASRPRLATETQYF.